This note documents a single T cell receptor beta chain sequence. Just one base apart from a much larger clone, this may be a read error. Here the CDR3 omits its conserved ending phenylalanine or tryptophan, so a read error is the likely source. Molecular barcoded adaptors covering alpha/delta and beta/gamma chains were used on approximately 400 ng RNA. TCRdb re-called the reads with MiXCR, one entry per CDR3 protein. Of approximately 40,000 distinct CDR3 sequences listed, around 13% were seen once; the top ten hold 27%. Sampling of bone marrow took place during active disease in every patient. This sample is part of a study of read filtering for tumor transcriptome and immune sequencing. Background on the study: RNA-seq yielded only about 75 to 1,400 TCR reads, IR-seq about 4 to 10.27 million.

Germline assignment: CDR1 MDHEN and CDR2 SYDVKM. The V gene lost 2 bases and the J gene lost 9 bases, with 17 bases spanning the gap. The CDR3 consists of 14 residues. The clonotype originates from a donor at least 40 years old with multiple myeloma. This chain links TRBV28 with TRBJ2-7; D gene uncertain. Sample: a population of CD138-negative cells sorted from bone marrow. The CDR3 DNA reads TGTGCCAGCAGTTTACCATATTCTCCCTTTGGGCAGTACTCC. The encoded protein is CASSLPYSPFGQYS.